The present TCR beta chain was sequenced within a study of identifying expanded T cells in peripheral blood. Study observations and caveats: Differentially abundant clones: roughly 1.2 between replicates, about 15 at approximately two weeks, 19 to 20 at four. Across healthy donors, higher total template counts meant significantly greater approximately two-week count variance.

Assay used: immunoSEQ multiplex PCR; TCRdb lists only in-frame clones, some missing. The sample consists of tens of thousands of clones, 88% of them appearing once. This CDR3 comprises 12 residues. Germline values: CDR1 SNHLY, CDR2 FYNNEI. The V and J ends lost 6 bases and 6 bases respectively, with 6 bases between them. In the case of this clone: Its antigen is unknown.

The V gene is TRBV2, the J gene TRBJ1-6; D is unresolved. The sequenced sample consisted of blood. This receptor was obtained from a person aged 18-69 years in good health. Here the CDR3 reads CASRTGNSPLHF. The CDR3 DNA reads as TGTGCCAGCAGGACGGGTAATTCACCCCTCCACTTT.